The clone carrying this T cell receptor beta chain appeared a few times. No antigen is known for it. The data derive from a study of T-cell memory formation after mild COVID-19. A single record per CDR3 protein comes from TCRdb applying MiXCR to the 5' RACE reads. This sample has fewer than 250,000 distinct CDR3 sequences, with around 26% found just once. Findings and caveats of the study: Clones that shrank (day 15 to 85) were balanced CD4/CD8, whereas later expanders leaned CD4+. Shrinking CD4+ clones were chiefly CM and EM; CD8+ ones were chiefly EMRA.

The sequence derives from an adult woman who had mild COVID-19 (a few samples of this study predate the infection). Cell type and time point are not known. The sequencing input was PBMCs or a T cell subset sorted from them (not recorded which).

The CDR3 DNA reads TGCAGCGTTGGGGACAGGGGCTACGAGCAGTACTTC. As protein: CSVGDRGYEQYF. The chain uses TRBV29-1 and TRBJ2-7; 10 nucleotides agree with TRBD1. Germline V gives CDR1 SQVTM, CDR2 ANQGSEA. The V and J ends lost 4 bases and 3 bases, in that order; junction bases with no gene match: 0. The CDR3 is 12 amino acids.